The 8 T cell receptor beta chains reported below all come from one sample, sequenced in a study of regulatory dendritic cells for organ transplantation. Profiled with immunoSEQ multiplex PCR; TCRdb holds only in-frame clones, not every one. The sample includes 30,000 to 40,000 clones, around 90% of them seen just once. Sequencing was carried out using naive CD8+ T cells from blood. Noted subset: CD45RA+ naive T cells. The receptors originated from a human donor in good health.

The V call is TRBV5-6, the J call TRBJ1-2; 9 positions agree with TRBD1. Germline CDR1 is SGHDT and CDR2 is YYEEEE. This CDR3 is built from 15 residues. The V and J ends lost 2 bases and 4 bases, in that order; junction bases with no gene match: 6. The CDR3 bases are TGTGCCAGCAGCTTTGGGGACAGGGTCGGCTATGGCTACACCTTC. Encoded protein: CASSFGDRVGYGYTF.

The chain is built from TRBV10-3 and TRBJ1-5; possible D gene TRBD1, 5 bases. Germline CDR1 reads ENHRY; CDR2 reads SYGVKD. Trimming left V 5 bases short and J 10 bases short, with 15 bases between. The CDR3 loop spans 13 amino acids. The CDR3 sequence: CAISSDSLYPQHF. The CDR3 region has the DNA TGTGCCATCAGTTCCGACAGTTTATATCCCCAGCATTTT.

J is TRBJ2-1 and V is TRBV7-2; 7 nucleotides agree with TRBD2. From germline, CDR1 is SGHTA and CDR2 FQGNSA. With 4 bases clipped from V and 2 bases from J, the junction kept 17 bases outside the gene matches. This CDR3 is built from 19 residues. In DNA, the CDR3 is TGTGCCAGCAGCTCCAGCGGGAACAACAAAGAAGTGGCCTACAATGAGCAGTTCTTC. It specifies CASSSSGNNKEVAYNEQFF.

This chain uses TRBV2 with TRBJ1-5; D call uncertain. V was cut by 9 bases and J by 7 bases, with 7 bases left in between. The length of the CDR3 is 10 residues. The germline V gene has CDR1 SNHLY and CDR2 FYNNEI. CDR3 DNA: TGTGCCAGTGGAGGGCAGCCCCAGCATTTT. This translates into CASGGQPQHF.

The table lists this clone with a few counts. This rearrangement joins TRBV5-1 to TRBJ1-1, with D unclear. This CDR3 contains 13 residues. Trimming took off 0 bases at V and 1 base at J, with 4 bases between the two ends. Germline V gene sequence: CDR1 SGHRS, CDR2 YFSETQ. The CDR3 DNA reads TGCGCCAGCAGCTTGGGACCGAACACTGAAGCTTTCTTT. Translating gives CASSLGPNTEAFF.

This sequence joins TRBV27 and TRBJ1-6, with D perhaps matching TRBD1 (6 bases). Trimming left V 3 bases short and J 10 bases short, with 19 bases between. Germline CDR1 reads MNHEY; CDR2 reads SMNVEV (reference sequence). The CDR3 extends over 16 amino acids. CDR3 sequence: CASSFQPTGIMSPLHF. DNA for the CDR3: TGTGCCAGCAGTTTTCAGCCCACAGGGATAATGTCACCCCTCCACTTT.

This chain links TRBV13 with TRBJ2-1; either TRBD1 or TRBD2 may fit D (6 bases each). The CDR3 covers 16 residues. V gave up 1 base and J gave up 1 base, with 11 bases separating them. CDR1 is PRHDT, CDR2 FYEKMQ, per germline (reference sequence). For the CDR3, the DNA is TGTGCCAGCAGCTTAGAACCGGGGGCATCCTACAATGAGCAGTTCTTC. Protein sequence: CASSLEPGASYNEQFF.

The CDR3 here is CSVSPRLAGEATTPEQFF. The DNA for the CDR3 is TGCAGCGTTTCTCCTCGACTAGCGGGAGAAGCAACGACTCCTGAGCAGTTCTTC. The chain carries TRBV29-1 and TRBJ2-1; 12 bases agree with TRBD2. This CDR3 has 18 amino acids. Germline V gene data show CDR1 as SQVTM and CDR2 as ANQGSEA. With 5 bases clipped from V and 9 bases from J, the junction kept 20 bases outside the gene matches.